This TCR beta chain was observed in a study of cytomegalovirus exposure and HLA in healthy donors. TCRdb's copy holds only in-frame clones and misses some; the assay was immunoSEQ multiplex PCR. The sample has over 200,000 clones, around 78% seen once. The germline V gene has CDR1 WSHSY and CDR2 SAAADI. The CDR3 length is 12 residues. The trim removed 7 bases at V and 10 bases at J, leaving 5 bases unmatched. The sequenced material came from PBMCs. The V call is TRBV10-2, the J call TRBJ2-1; TRBD2 aligns across 9 bases. This sequence was found in a woman aged 18 to 35 in good health and CMV-seronegative. CDR3 DNA: TGCGCCAGCAAGCGGGGGGAATGGGAGCAGTTCTTC. Encoded protein: CASKRGEWEQFF.